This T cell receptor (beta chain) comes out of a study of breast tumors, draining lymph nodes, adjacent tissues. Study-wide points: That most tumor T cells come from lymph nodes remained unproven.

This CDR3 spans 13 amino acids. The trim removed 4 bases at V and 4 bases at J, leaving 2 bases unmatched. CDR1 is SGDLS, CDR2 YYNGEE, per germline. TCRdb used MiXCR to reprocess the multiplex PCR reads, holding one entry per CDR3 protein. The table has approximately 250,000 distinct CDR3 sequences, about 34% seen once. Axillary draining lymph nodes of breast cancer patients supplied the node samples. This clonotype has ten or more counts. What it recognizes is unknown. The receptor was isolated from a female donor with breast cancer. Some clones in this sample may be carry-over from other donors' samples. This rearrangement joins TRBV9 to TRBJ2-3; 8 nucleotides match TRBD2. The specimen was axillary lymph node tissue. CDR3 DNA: TGTGCCAGCAGCCCGGGAGGGTCAGATACGCAGTATTTT. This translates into CASSPGGSDTQYF.